This TCR beta chain emerged from a study of shared clonotypes between healthy human individuals. General observations from the study: Shared across a handful of donors were around 5% of the naive CD4 clonotypes.

With respect to this clone: Its antigen is unknown. The sample holds other DNA sequences that translate to the same CDR3.

V was trimmed by 2 bases and J by 1 base, leaving 6 bases between them. The CDR3 spans 12 residues. Per the germline V gene, CDR1 is GTSNPN and CDR2 is SVGIG (reference sequence). Donors were healthy HIV-negative adults without recently reported acute infections or vaccinations. Memory CD4+ cells were the fraction left after CD45RA+ naive selection. This table comes from immunoSEQ multiplex PCR, and its TCRdb copy is limited to in-frame clones, with some not included. The profile shows millions of clones, 85% to 95% of them singletons. This receptor was identified in a man between 18 and 29 years old in good health. The chain employs TRBV30 and TRBJ2-7; the D is unclear. Input material: naive CD4+ T cells sorted from blood. Subset of the sample: CD45RA+ positively selected. The CDR3 spells CAWSPPSYEQYF. The CDR3 DNA follows: TGTGCCTGGAGTCCACCTTCCTACGAGCAGTACTTC.